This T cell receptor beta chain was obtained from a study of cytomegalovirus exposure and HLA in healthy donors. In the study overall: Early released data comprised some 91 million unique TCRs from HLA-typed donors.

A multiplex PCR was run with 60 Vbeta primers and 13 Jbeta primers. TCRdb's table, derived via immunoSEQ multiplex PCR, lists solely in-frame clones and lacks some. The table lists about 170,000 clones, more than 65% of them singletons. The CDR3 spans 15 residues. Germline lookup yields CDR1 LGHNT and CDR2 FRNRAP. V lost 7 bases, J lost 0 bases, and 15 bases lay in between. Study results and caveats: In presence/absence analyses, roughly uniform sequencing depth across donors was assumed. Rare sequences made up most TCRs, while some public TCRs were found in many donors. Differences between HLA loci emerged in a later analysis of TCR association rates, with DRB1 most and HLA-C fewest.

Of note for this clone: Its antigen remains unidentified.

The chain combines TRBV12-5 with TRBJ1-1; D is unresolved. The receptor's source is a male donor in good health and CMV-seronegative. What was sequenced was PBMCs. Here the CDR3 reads CASVVSAGLNTEAFF. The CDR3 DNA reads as TGTGCTAGTGTCGTATCCGCGGGATTGAACACTGAAGCTTTCTTT.